Listed below are T cell receptor beta chains from one sample, sequenced in a study of graft-versus-host responses after intestinal transplantation. These TCRs are of unknown antigen specificity. Some clones are missing from TCRdb's copy, which holds only in-frame ones; the method was immunoSEQ multiplex PCR. Here the sample spans 100,000 or so clones, roughly 87% being singletons. This sample comprised unstimulated CD4+ T cells sorted from spleen or lymph node cells, obtained before transplant. The receptors originated from a human donor who was the organ donor for an intestinal transplant. CDR3s include the opening cysteine and the closing phenylalanine or tryptophan. D genes are given only for firm matches. Size is omitted from some rows. Given values are once, few, many or a class for expanded clones.

clone_size,v_call,d_call,j_call,cdr3_aa
.,TRBV5-1,TRBD2,TRBJ2-1,CASSLELAGGDNEQFF
.,TRBV5-1,TRBD1,TRBJ2-7,CASSPLPGGRRSYEQYF
.,TRBV30,TRBD1,TRBJ1-1,CAWRVTGLRTEAFF
.,TRBV18,.,TRBJ1-1,CASSPGRGLINTEAFF
.,TRBV4-1,.,TRBJ1-1,CASSQIGTRNTEAFF
.,TRBV5-1,.,TRBJ2-3,CASSPTGPSTDTQYF
.,TRBV5-1,.,TRBJ1-5,CASRVGVDSNQPQHF
.,TRBV4-1,TRBD1,TRBJ1-6,CASSPARDRASPLHF
.,TRBV9,.,TRBJ1-5,CASPPSSGIGGNQPQHF
.,TRBV6-4,.,TRBJ2-2,CASSDSSRQGELFF
.,TRBV19,.,TRBJ2-3,CASSIGGRSDTQYF
.,TRBV9,TRBD1,TRBJ1-4,CASSVLGQGEKLFF
.,TRBV5-6,TRBD1,TRBJ1-1,CASSFSPTGPNTEAFF
.,TRBV30,.,TRBJ1-5,CAWSTAASNQPQHF
.,TRBV30,.,TRBJ1-4,CAWSLGEKLFF
.,TRBV9,TRBD1,TRBJ2-4,CASSEEQGENIQYF
once,TRBV6-1,.,TRBJ1-5,CATGGHQPQHF
.,TRBV5-1,.,TRBJ1-1,CASSTSTANTEAFF
.,TRBV4-1,.,TRBJ1-4,CASSLPSATNEKLFF
.,TRBV6-1,.,TRBJ2-7,CASSEYNRIFSYEQYF
.,TRBV5-1,TRBD1,TRBJ2-1,CASSLTRGTGGFGQFF
.,TRBV19,.,TRBJ1-1,CASSQGTLTEAFF